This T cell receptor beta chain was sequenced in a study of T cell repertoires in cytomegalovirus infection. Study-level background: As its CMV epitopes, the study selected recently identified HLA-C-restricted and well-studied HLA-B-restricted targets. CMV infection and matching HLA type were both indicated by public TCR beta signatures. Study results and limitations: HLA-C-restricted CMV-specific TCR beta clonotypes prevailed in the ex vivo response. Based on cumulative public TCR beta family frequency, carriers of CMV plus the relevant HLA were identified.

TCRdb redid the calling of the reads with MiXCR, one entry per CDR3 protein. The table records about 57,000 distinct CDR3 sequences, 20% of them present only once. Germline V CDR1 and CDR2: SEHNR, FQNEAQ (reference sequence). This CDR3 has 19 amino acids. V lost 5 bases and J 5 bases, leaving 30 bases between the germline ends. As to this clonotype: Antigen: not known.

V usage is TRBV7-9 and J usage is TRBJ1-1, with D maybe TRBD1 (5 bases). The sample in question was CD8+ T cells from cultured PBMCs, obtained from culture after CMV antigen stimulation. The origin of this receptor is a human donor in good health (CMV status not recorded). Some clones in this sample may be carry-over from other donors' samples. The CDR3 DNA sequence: TGTGCCAGCAGCCCCGAAACAGTGAGAGACAGCGAGGGGAGGACTGAAGCTTTCTTT. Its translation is CASSPETVRDSEGRTEAFF. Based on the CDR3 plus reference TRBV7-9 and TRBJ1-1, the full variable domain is DTGVSQNPRHKITKRGQNVTFRCDPISEHNRLYWYRQTLGQGPEFLTYFQNEAQLEKSRLLSDRFSAERPKGSFSTLEIQRTEQGDSAMYLCASSPETVRDSEGRTEAFFGQGTRLTVV.